Below are 9 T cell receptor beta chains sequenced from a single sample in a study of T-cell reconstitution after alpha-beta-depleted transplantation in children (dated by TCRdb to the mid-2010s). The treatment or condition label for this specimen denotes: allogeneic hematopoietic cell transplantation with graft depleted of TCRalphabeta T cells and CD19 B cells. The method behind the library was PCR. The listed sequencing device is Illumina HiSeq 2500. To normalize quantification of the TCRbeta repertoire, the TCR libraries were built with molecular barcoding that relied on unique molecular identifiers. TCRdb itself trimmed the public reads at Q25 with fastp, ran MiXCR and retained productive beta chains. Entries are consolidated by CDR3 protein sequence, retaining the most common genes and DNA. The sample data list 800,000 to 1,000,000 distinct CDR3 sequences, and roughly 29% of these were observed just once. The top ten constitute about 28% of the sample.

Source: PBMCs, mostly from graft donor cells, taken 360 days after TCRalphabeta/CD19-depleted stem cell transplant. These receptor sequences come from a boy less than two years old who had a stem cell transplant for SCID, so the T cells may come from the graft donor.

At least ten counts were recorded for this clonotype. The rearrangement joins TRBV28 to TRBJ2-7; D is ambiguous. The CDR3 is 12 amino acids. V was clipped by 3 bases and J by 2 bases, with 5 bases between them. Per germline, CDR1 MDHEN and CDR2 SYDVKM. CDR3: CASSFKPYEQYF. DNA for the CDR3: TGTGCCAGCAGTTTTAAGCCCTACGAGCAGTACTTC.

This chain uses TRBV9 with TRBJ1-3; D remains ambiguous. The CDR3 has 18 amino acids. The V end was cut by 0 bases, the J end by 4 bases, with 20 bases between. Germline V gene sequence: CDR1 SGDLS, CDR2 YYNGEE. CDR3 region: CASSVGLGRSFGGNTIYF. Written as DNA, the CDR3 is TGTGCCAGCAGCGTAGGCCTTGGACGTTCGTTTGGGGGAAACACCATATATTTT.

The V and J genes are TRBV15 and TRBJ1-2; D gene ambiguous. The germline CDR1 and CDR2 sequences are LNHNV and YYDKDF (reference sequence). Trimming pared 8 bases from V and 1 base from J, leaving 14 bases between. This CDR3 contains 14 residues. Here the CDR3 reads CATHAGGNNYGYTF. The CDR3 region has the DNA TGTGCCACCCACGCCGGCGGGAATAACTATGGCTACACCTTC.

The rearrangement links TRBV10-3 to TRBJ2-7, with D perhaps TRBD1 (5 bases). CDR3 length equals 13 residues. Trimming pared 4 bases from V and 3 bases from J, leaving 10 bases between. CDR1 is ENHRY and CDR2 is SYGVKD in the germline V gene. CDR3 bases: TGTGCCATCAGTGGGGGCAGGGACTACGAGCAGTACTTC. Translating it yields CAISGGRDYEQYF.

The chain combines TRBV11-2 with TRBJ2-1; the match to TRBD1 covers 9 bases. CDR1 and CDR2 (germline): SGHAT, FQNNGV. The CDR3 runs to 16 residues. V lost 1 base and J lost 8; bases outside the gene matches: 9. Written as DNA, the CDR3 is TGTGCCAGCAGCTTAGCCGGGACAGGGATCGGGGATGAGCAGTTCTTC. Its protein product is CASSLAGTGIGDEQFF. The entire variable domain, with the rest obtained from reference TRBV11-2 and TRBJ2-1, is as follows: EAGVAQSPRYKIIEKRQSVAFWCNPISGHATLYWYQQILGQGPKLLIQFQNNGVVDDSQLPKDRFSAERLKGVDSTLKIQPAKLEDSAVYLCASSLAGTGIGDEQFFGPGTRLTVL.

The chain recombines TRBV12-3 or TRBV12-4 with TRBJ2-2, with D maybe TRBD1 (6 bases). The germline V and J ends were trimmed by 6 bases and 7 bases, with 18 bases remaining between them. This CDR3 is built from 15 residues. The CDR3 bases are TGTGCCAGCAGCTCGGAATCTCTAGGGGGCGGGGAGCTGTTTTTT. Translation: CASSSESLGGGELFF.

V usage is TRBV7-2 and J usage is TRBJ1-1; no firm D call. The CDR3 loop spans 17 amino acids. Germline V gene sequence: CDR1 SGHTA, CDR2 FQGNSA. V gave up 3 bases and J gave up 2 bases, with 19 bases separating them. DNA for the CDR3: TGTGCCAGCAGCTTGGTGCCGTTAGGACCGTTCAACACTGAAGCTTTCTTT. Protein product: CASSLVPLGPFNTEAFF.

The rearrangement uses TRBV7-2 and TRBJ1-2, with 8 nucleotides matching TRBD1. The CDR3 is 15 amino acids. The V segment lost 0 bases and the J segment 6 bases; nucleotides outside the gene matches: 6. From germline, CDR1 is SGHTA and CDR2 FQGNSA. The CDR3 DNA reads as TGTGCCAGCAGCTTAGCGCGGGCAGGGGGCAATGGCTACACCTTC. Residues: CASSLARAGGNGYTF.

This chain uses TRBV2 with TRBJ2-2; weak D call: TRBD1 (5 bases). The germline gives CDR1 SNHLY, CDR2 FYNNEI. The CDR3 covers 16 residues. The V end lost 3 bases, the J end lost 1 base, and 12 bases lay between the germline ends. In nucleotides, the CDR3 is TGTGCCAGCAGTGACCAGGGTTGGCGGAACACCGGGGAGCTGTTTTTT. Translated, it gives CASSDQGWRNTGELFF.